This T cell receptor beta chain was retrieved from a study of technical replicates of blood from several donors. With V trimmed by 3 bases and J by 2 bases, 3 bases remained unmatched. The length of the CDR3 is 15 residues. Germline values: CDR1 MGHRA, CDR2 YSYEKL. This clone was seen only a few times. Some clones are missing from TCRdb's copy, which holds only in-frame ones; the method was immunoSEQ multiplex PCR. The sample lists under 85,000 clones; approximately 83% were seen once. Sequenced input: PBMCs. This TCR came from a human donor in good health. Some clones in this sample may be carry-over from other donors' samples. The chain joins TRBV4-1 to TRBJ2-1, with 8 bases identical to TRBD1. CDR3 region: CASSQTGETYNEQFF. Written as DNA, the CDR3 is TGCGCCAGCAGCCAGACAGGGGAGACCTACAATGAGCAGTTCTTC.